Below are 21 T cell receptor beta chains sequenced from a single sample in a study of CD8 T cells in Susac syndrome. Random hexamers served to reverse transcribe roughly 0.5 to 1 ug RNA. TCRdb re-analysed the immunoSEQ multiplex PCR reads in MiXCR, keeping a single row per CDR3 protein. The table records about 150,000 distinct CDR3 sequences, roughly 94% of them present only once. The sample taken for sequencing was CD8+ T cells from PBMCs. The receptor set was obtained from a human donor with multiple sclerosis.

In DNA, the CDR3 is TGTGCCACCAGCGGATTAGCGGGGTCAGATACGCAGTATTTT. This sequence encodes CATSGLAGSDTQYF. The chain couples TRBV15 to TRBJ2-3; 8 bases map to TRBD2. CDR1 is LNHNV and CDR2 is YYDKDF in the germline V gene (reference sequence). J gave up 4 bases and V 5 bases, and 5 bases lay outside the gene matches. CDR3 length: 14 amino acids.

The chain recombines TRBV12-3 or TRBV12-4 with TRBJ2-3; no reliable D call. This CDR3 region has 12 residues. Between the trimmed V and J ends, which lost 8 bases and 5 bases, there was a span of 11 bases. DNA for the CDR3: TGTGCCAGCCGGGCGCATGTAGATACGCAGTATTTT. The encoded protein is CASRAHVDTQYF.

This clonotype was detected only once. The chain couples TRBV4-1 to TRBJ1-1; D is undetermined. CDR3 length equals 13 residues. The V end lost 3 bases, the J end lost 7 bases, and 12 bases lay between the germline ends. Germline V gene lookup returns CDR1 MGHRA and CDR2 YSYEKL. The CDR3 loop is CASSHGATFEAFF. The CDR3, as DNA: TGCGCCAGCAGCCACGGAGCCACTTTTGAAGCTTTCTTT.

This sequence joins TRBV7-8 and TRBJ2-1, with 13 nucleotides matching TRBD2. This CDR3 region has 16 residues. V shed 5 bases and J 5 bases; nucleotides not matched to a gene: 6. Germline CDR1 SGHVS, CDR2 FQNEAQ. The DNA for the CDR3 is TGTGCCAGCAGCGTACTCACTAGCGGGGGGGACAATGAGCAGTTCTTC. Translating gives CASSVLTSGGDNEQFF.

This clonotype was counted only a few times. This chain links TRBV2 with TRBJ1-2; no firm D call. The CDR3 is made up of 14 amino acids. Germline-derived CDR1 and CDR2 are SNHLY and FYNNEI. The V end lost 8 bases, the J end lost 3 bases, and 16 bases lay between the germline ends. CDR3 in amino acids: CASGATSEDYGYTF. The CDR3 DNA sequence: TGTGCCAGCGGCGCAACCTCTGAGGACTATGGCTACACCTTC.

In nucleotides, the CDR3 is TGTGTGTACGGAGGTAGGGTCGGCCAAGAGACCCAGTACTTC. Protein sequence: CVYGGRVGQETQYF. The chain is built from TRBV3-1 and TRBJ2-5; perhaps TRBD2 as D (5 bases). CDR3 length: 14 amino acids. From germline, CDR1 is LGHDT and CDR2 YNNKEL (reference sequence).

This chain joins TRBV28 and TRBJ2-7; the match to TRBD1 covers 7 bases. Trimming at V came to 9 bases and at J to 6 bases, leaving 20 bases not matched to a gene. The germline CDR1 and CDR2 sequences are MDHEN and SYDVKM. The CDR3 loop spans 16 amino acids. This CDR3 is CASTGTAQHSSFEQYF. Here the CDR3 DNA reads TGTGCCAGTACCGGGACAGCACAACATTCATCTTTCGAGCAGTACTTC. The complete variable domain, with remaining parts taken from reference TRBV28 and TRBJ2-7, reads DVKVTQSSRYLVKRTGEKVFLECVQDMDHENMFWYRQDPGLGLRLIYFSYDVKMKEKGDIPEGYSVSREKKERFSLILESASTNQTSMYLCASTGTAQHSSFEQYFGPGTRLTVT.

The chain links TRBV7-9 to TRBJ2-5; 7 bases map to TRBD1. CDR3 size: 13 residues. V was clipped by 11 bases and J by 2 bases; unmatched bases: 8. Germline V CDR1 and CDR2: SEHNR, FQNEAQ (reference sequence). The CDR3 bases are TGTGCCGAGCAAGAGGGACAGCAAGAGACCCAGTACTTC. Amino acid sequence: CAEQEGQQETQYF.

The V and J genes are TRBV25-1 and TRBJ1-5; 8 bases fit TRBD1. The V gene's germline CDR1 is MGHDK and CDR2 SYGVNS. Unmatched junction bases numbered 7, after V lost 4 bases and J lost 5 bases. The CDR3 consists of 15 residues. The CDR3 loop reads CASSAYRGKYQPQHF. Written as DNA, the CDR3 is TGTGCCAGCAGTGCTTACAGGGGGAAATATCAGCCCCAGCATTTT.

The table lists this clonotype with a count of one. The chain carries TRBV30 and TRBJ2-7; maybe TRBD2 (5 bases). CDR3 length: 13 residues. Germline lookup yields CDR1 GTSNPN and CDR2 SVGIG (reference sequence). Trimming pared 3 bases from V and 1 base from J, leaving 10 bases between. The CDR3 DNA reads TGTGCCTGGAGGGCGGGCCATTCCTACGAGCAGTACTTC. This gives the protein CAWRAGHSYEQYF.

CDR3 DNA sequence: TGTGCCAGCATTCCCCGCGATAGCACTGAAGCTTTCTTT. Translated: CASIPRDSTEAFF. The rearrangement joins TRBV12-3 or TRBV12-4 to TRBJ1-1; D unresolved. V was cut by 7 bases and J by 4 bases, with 13 bases left in between. This CDR3 spans 13 amino acids.

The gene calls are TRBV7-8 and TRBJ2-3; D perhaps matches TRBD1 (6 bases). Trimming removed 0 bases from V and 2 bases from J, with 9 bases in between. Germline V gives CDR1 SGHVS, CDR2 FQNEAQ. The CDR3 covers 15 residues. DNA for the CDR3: TGTGCCAGCAGCTTAGCGGGGGCAAACACAGATACGCAGTATTTT. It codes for CASSLAGANTDTQYF. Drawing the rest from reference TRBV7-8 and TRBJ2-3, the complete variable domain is GAGVSQSPRYKVAKRGQDVALRCDPISGHVSLFWYQQALGQGPEFLTYFQNEAQLDKSGLPSDRFFAERPEGSVSTLKIQRTQQEDSAVYLCASSLAGANTDTQYFGPGTRLTVL.

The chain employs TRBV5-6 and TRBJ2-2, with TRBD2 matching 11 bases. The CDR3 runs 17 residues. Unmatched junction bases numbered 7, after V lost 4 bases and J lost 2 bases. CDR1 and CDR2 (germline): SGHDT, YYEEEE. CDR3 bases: TGTGCCAGCAGCGCGACTAGCGGGGCTACTAACACCGGGGAGCTGTTTTTT. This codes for CASSATSGATNTGELFF.

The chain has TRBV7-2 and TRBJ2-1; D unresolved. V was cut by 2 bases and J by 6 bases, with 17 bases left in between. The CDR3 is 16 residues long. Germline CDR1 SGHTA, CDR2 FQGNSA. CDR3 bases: TGTGCCAGCAGCTTAATGGGGTCACGTACTGGCAATGAGCAGTTCTTC. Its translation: CASSLMGSRTGNEQFF.

CDR3 amino acids: CASSPSPSGNTIYF. The CDR3, as DNA: TGTGCCAGCAGCCCCTCTCCCTCAGGAAACACCATATATTTT. The genes are TRBV3-1 and TRBJ1-3, with D hard to call. Trimming removed 4 bases at V and 4 bases at J, with 11 bases between. Germline CDR1 is LGHDT and CDR2 is YNNKEL (reference sequence). The CDR3 contains 14 residues. The full variable domain, with the rest looked up from reference TRBV3-1 and TRBJ1-3, is DTAVSQTPKYLVTQMGNDKSIKCEQNLGHDTMYWYKQDSKKFLKIMFSYNNKELIINETVPNRFSPKSPDKAHLNLHINSLELGDSAVYFCASSPSPSGNTIYFGEGSWLTVV.

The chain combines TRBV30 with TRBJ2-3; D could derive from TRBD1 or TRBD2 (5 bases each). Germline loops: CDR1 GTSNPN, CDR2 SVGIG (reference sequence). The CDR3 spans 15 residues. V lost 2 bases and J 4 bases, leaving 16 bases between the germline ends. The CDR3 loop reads CAWSRQGVFPDTQYF. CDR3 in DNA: TGTGCCTGGAGTCGGCAGGGAGTTTTTCCAGATACGCAGTATTTT.

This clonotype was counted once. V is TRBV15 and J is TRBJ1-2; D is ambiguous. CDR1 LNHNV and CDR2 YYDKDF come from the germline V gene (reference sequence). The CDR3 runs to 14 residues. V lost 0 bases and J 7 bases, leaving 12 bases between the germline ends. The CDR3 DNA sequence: TGTGCCACCAGCAGAGATCTCGGGTTCCGTGGCTACACCTTC. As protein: CATSRDLGFRGYTF. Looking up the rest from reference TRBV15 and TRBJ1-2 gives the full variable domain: DAMVIQNPRYQVTQFGKPVTLSCSQTLNHNVMYWYQQKSSQAPKLLFHYYDKDFNNEADTPDNFQSRRPNTSFCFLDIRSPGLGDTAMYLCATSRDLGFRGYTFGSGTRLTVV.

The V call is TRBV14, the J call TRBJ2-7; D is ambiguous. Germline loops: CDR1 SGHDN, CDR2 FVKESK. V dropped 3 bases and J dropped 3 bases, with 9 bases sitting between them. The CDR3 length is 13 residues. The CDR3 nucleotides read TGTGCCAGCAGCCATCGTTCAGGCTACGAGCAGTACTTC. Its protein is CASSHRSGYEQYF.

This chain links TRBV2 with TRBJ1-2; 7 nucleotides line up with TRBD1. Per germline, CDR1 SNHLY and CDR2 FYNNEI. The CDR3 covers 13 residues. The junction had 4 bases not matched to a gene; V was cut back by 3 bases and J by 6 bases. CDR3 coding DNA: TGTGCCAGCAGTGACCCGGGACAGAATGGCTACACCTTC. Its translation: CASSDPGQNGYTF.

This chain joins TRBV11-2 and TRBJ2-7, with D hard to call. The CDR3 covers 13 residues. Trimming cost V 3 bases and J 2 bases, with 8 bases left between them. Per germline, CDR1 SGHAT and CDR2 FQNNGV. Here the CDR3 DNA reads TGTGCCAGCAGCTTTGGGCAGCCCTACGAGCAGTACTTC. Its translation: CASSFGQPYEQYF.

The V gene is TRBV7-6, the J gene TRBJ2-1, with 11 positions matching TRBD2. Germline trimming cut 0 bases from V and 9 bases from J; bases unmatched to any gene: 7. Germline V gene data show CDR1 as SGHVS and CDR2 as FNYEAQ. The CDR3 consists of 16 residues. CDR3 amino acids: CASSLALAGGRGEQFF. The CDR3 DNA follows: TGTGCCAGCAGCTTAGCGCTAGCGGGGGGCCGGGGTGAGCAGTTCTTC.